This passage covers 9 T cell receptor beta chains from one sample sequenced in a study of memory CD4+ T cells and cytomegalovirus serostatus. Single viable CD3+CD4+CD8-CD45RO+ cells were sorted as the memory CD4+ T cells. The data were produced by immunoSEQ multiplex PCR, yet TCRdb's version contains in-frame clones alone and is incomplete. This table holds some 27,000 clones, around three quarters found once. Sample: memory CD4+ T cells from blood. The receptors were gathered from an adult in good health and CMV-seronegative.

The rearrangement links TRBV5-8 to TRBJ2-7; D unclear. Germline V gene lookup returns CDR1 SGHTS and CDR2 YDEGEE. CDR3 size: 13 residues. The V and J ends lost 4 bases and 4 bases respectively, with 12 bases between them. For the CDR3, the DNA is TGTGCCAGCAGCCCCAAGGACGGGTACGAGCAGTACTTC. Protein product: CASSPKDGYEQYF. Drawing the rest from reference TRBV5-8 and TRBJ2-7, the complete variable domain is EAGVTQSPTHLIKTRGQQATLRCSPISGHTSVYWYQQALGLGLQFLLWYDEGEERNRGNFPPRFSGRQFPNYSSELNVNALELEDSALYLCASSPKDGYEQYFGPGTRLTVT.

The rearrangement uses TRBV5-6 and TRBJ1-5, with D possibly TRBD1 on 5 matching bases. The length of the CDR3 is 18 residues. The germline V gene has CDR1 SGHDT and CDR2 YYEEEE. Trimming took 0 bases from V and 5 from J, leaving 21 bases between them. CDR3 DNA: TGTGCCAGCAGCTTGGCGGCGGGCAGGGAAACTTTTTATCAGCCCCAGCATTTT. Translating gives CASSLAAGRETFYQPQHF.

CDR3 nucleotides: TGTGCCAGTAGTAAGCAGGGGTTGGACTATGGCTACACCTTC. This translates into CASSKQGLDYGYTF. The chain recombines TRBV19 with TRBJ1-2; TRBD1 is a possible D gene (6 bases). The V and J ends lost 4 bases and 3 bases respectively, with 12 bases between them. Germline-derived CDR1 and CDR2 are LNHDA and SQIVND (reference sequence). The CDR3 has 14 amino acids.

In DNA, the CDR3 is TGTGCCAGCAGTGAAGCGCTTCAGGGGAGAAACACCATATATTTT. It translates to CASSEALQGRNTIYF. V gene TRBV6-1 combines with J gene TRBJ1-3, with a tentative D call TRBD1 (6 bases). V was clipped by 0 bases and J by 5 bases, with 11 bases between them. The CDR3 sequence is 15 residues long. Germline V gives CDR1 MNHNS, CDR2 SASEGT.

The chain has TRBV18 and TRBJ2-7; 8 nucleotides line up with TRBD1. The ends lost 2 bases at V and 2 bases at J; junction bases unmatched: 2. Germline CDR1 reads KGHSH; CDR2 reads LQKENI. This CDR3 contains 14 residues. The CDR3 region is CASSPTQGAYEQYF. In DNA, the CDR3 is TGTGCCAGCTCACCAACACAGGGGGCCTACGAGCAGTACTTC.

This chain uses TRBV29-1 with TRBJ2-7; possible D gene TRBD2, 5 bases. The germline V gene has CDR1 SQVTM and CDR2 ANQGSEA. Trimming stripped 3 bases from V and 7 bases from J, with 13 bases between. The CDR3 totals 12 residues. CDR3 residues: CSVDTNGGEQYF. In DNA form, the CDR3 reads TGCAGCGTTGATACTAACGGCGGGGAGCAGTACTTC.

The CDR3 DNA sequence: TGTGCCAGCAAGCGGGAATTCGGGAGGGCCACTGGGCAGTACTTC. Encoded protein: CASKREFGRATGQYF. The rearrangement joins TRBV6-1 to TRBJ2-7; 8 bases are shared with TRBD2. The CDR3 covers 15 residues. Germline V lookup: CDR1 MNHNS, CDR2 SASEGT. V dropped 7 bases and J dropped 9; count of bases not matched to a gene: 17.

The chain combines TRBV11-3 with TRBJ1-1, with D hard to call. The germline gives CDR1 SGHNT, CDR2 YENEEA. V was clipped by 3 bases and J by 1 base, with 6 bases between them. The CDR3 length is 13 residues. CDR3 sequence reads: CASSFQTNTEAFF. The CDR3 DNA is TGTGCCAGCAGCTTCCAGACGAACACTGAAGCTTTCTTT.

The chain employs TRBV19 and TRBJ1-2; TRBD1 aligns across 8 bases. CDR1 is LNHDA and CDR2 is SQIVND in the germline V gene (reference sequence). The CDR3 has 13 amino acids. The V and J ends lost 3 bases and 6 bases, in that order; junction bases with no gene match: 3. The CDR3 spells CASSMGDRNGYTF. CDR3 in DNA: TGTGCCAGTAGTATGGGGGACAGGAATGGCTACACCTTC.